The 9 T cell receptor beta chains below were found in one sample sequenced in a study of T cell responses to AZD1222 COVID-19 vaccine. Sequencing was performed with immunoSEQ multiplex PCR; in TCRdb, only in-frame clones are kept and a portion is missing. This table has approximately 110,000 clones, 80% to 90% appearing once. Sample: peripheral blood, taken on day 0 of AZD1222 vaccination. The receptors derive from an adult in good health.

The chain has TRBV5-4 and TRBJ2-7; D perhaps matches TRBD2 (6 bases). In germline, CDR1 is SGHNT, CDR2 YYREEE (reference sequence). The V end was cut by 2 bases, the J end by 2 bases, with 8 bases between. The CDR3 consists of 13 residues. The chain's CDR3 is CASSLWGAYEQYF. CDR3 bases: TGTGCCAGCAGCTTATGGGGGGCCTACGAGCAGTACTTC.

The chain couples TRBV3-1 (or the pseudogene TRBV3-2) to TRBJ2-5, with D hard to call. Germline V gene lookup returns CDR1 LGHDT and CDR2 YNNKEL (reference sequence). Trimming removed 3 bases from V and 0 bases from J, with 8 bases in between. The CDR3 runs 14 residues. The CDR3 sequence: CASSQRRDQETQYF. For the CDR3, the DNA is TGTGCCAGCAGCCAGAGAAGGGACCAAGAGACCCAGTACTTC.

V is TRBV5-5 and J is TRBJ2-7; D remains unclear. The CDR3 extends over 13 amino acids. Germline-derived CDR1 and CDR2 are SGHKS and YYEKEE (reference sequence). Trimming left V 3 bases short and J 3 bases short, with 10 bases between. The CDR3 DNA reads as TGTGCCAGCAGCTCTGACCCTAACTACGAGCAGTACTTC. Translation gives CASSSDPNYEQYF.

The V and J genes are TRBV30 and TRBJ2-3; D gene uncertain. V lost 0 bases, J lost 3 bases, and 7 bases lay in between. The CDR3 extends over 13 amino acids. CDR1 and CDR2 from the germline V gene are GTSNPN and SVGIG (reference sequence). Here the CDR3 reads CAWSVKGTDTQYF. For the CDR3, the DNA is TGTGCCTGGAGTGTAAAGGGAACAGATACGCAGTATTTT.

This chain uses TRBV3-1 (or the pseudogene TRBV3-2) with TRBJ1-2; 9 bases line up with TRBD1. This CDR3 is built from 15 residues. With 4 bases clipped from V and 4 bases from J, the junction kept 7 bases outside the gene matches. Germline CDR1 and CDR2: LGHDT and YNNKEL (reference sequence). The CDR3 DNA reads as TGTGCCAGCAGCCCGAATACAGGGGGCCTCTATGGCTACACCTTC. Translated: CASSPNTGGLYGYTF.

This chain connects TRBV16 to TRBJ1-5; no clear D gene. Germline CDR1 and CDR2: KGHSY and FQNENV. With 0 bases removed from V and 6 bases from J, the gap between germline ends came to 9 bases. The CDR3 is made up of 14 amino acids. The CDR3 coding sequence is TGTGCCAGCAGCCAATCGGGTGGATTTCAGCCCCAGCATTTT. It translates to CASSQSGGFQPQHF.

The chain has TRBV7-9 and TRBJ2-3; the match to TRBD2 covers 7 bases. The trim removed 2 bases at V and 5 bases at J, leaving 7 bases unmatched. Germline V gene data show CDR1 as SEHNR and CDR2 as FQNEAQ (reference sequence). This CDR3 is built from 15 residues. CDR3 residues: CASSLKAGTQDTQYF. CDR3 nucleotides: TGTGCCAGCAGCTTAAAAGCGGGGACCCAAGATACGCAGTATTTT.

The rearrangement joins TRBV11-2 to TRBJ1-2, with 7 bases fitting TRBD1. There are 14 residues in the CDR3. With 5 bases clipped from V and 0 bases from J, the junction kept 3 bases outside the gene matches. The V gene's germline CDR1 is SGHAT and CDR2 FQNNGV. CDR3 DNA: TGTGCCAGCAGCGTTGGACAGGCTAACTATGGCTACACCTTC. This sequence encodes CASSVGQANYGYTF. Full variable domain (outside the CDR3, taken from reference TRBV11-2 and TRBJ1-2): EAGVAQSPRYKIIEKRQSVAFWCNPISGHATLYWYQQILGQGPKLLIQFQNNGVVDDSQLPKDRFSAERLKGVDSTLKIQPAKLEDSAVYLCASSVGQANYGYTFGSGTRLTVV.

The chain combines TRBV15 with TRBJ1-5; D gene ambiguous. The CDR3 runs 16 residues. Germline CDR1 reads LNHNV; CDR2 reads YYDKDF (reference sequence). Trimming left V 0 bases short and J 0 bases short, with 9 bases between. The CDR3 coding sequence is TGTGCCACCAGCAGAGACTGGGTTTATAGCAATCAGCCCCAGCATTTT. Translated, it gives CATSRDWVYSNQPQHF. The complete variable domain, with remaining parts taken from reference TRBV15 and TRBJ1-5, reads DAMVIQNPRYQVTQFGKPVTLSCSQTLNHNVMYWYQQKSSQAPKLLFHYYDKDFNNEADTPDNFQSRRPNTSFCFLDIRSPGLGDTAMYLCATSRDWVYSNQPQHFGDGTRLSIL.